The clone carrying this T cell receptor beta chain was counted between two and nine times. Antigen: not known. This CDR3 contains 13 residues. The germline V and J ends were trimmed by 8 bases and 0 bases, with 8 bases remaining between them. In germline, CDR1 is MNHNS, CDR2 SASEGT. This entry belongs to a study of regulatory T cells in long-lasting Graves disease. About the research overall: Persistent cases were those of Graves' disease that involved over 5 years of antithyroid drugs with positive TSH receptor antibodies. Study conclusions and caveats: Persistent Graves' disease cases displayed lower TCR diversity than newly diagnosed ones. Limited samples may have lowered accuracy. Patients with persistent disease shared some 3,000 public clonotypes, outpacing the roughly 1,000 shared by new patients.

The time point: persistent/refractory GD, antithyroid drugs over 5 years with positive TRAb. RNA from PBMCs was the source of the TCR library. Both iRepertoire HTBI primers and Arm-PCR of CDR3 regions were used to build the TCR beta libraries. A single record per CDR3 protein comes from TCRdb applying MiXCR to the multiplex PCR reads. The profile shows hundreds of thousands of distinct CDR3 sequences, 20% to 25% of them singletons. The V call is TRBV6-1, the J call TRBJ1-5; no clear D. The material was peripheral blood mononuclear cells (PBMCs), obtained when the disease was refractory, from a patient treated with antithyroid drugs. The sequence was collected from a female donor with Graves disease. The CDR3 region has the DNA TGTGCCAGCTGCTTCGGTAGCAATCAGCCCCAGCATTTT. Its protein is CASCFGSNQPQHF.